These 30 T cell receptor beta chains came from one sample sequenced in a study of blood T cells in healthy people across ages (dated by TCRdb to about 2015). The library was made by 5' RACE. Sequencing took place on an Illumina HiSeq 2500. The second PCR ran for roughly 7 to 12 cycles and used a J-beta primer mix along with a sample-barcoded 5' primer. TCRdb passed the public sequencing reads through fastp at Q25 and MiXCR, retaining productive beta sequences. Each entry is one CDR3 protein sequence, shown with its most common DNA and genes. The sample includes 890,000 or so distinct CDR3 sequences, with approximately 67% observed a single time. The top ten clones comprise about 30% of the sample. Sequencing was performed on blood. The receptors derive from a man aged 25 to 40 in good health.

Here the CDR3 reads CASTPGVSYEQYF. In nucleotides, the CDR3 is TGTGCCAGCACCCCAGGGGTATCCTACGAGCAGTACTTC. The rearrangement links TRBV7-9 to TRBJ2-7, with D maybe TRBD1 (6 bases). Germline V CDR1 and CDR2: SEHNR, FQNEAQ (reference sequence). The CDR3 has 13 residues. The ends were cut back, 7 bases at V and 1 base at J, with 11 bases in the middle.

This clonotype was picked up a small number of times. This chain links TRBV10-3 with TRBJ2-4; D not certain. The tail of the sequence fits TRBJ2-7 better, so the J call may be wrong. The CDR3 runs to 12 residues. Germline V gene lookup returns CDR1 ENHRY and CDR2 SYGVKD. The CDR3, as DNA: TGTGCCACTCAACCAGCCGACTCCGAGCAGTACTTC. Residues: CATQPADSEQYF.

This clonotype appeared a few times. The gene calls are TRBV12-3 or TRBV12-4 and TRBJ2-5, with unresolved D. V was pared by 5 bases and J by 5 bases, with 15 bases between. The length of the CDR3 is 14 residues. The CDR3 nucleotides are TGTGCCAGCAGTCTCCCTATGGGTGGGGAGACCCAGTACTTC. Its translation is CASSLPMGGETQYF.

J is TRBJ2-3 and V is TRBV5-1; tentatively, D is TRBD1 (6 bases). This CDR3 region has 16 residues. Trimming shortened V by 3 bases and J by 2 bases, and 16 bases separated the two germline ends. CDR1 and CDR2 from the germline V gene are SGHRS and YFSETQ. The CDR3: CASSSIVRDTTDTQYF. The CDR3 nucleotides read TGCGCCAGCAGCTCAATAGTCCGGGACACCACAGATACGCAGTATTTT.

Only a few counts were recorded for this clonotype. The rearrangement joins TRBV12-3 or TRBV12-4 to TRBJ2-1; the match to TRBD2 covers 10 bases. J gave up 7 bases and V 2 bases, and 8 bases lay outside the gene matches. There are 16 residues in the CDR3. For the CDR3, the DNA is TGTGCCAGCAGTTTACATTGGGCTAGCGGGGGTAATGAGCAGTTCTTC. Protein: CASSLHWASGGNEQFF.

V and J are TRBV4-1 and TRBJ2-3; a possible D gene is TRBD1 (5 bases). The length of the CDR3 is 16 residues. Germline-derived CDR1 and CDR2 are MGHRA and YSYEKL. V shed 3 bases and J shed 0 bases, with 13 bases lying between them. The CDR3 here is CASSHLPTASTDTQYF. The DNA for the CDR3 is TGCGCCAGCAGCCATCTTCCGACAGCCAGCACAGATACGCAGTATTTT.

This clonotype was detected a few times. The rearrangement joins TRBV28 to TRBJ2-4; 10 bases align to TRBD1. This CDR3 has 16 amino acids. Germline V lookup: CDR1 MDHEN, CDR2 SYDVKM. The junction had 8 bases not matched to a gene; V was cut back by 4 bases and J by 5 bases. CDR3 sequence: CASSSPTGGWENIQYF. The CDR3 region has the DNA TGTGCCAGCAGTTCCCCGACAGGGGGCTGGGAAAACATTCAGTACTTC.

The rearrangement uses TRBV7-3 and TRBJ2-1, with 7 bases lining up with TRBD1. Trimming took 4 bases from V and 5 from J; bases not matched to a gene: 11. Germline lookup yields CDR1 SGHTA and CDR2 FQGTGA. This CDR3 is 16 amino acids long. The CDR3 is CASSSQTGNMNNEQFF. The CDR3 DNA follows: TGTGCCAGCAGCTCCCAGACAGGGAACATGAACAATGAGCAGTTCTTC. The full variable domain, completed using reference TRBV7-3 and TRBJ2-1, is GAGVSQTPSNKVTEKGKYVELRCDPISGHTALYWYRQSLGQGPEFLIYFQGTGAADDSGLPNDRFFAVRPEGSVSTLKIQRTERGDSAVYLCASSSQTGNMNNEQFFGPGTRLTVL.

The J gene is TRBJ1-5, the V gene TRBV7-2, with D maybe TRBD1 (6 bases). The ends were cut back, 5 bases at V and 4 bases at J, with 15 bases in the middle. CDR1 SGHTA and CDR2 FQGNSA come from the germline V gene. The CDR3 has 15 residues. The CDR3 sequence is CASSPRGRENQPQHF. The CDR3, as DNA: TGTGCCAGCAGCCCGCGGGGGCGGGAGAATCAGCCCCAGCATTTT. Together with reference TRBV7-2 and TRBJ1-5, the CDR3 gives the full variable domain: GAGVSQSPSNKVTEKGKDVELRCDPISGHTALYWYRQSLGQGLEFLIYFQGNSAPDKSGLPSDRFSAERTGGSVSTLTIQRTQQEDSAVYLCASSPRGRENQPQHFGDGTRLSIL.

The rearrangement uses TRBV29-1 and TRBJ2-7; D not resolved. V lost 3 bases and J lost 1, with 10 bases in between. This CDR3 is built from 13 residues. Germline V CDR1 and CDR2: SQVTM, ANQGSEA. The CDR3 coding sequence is TGCAGCGTTGAGGTCACAGAGTCCTACGAGCAGTACTTC. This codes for CSVEVTESYEQYF.

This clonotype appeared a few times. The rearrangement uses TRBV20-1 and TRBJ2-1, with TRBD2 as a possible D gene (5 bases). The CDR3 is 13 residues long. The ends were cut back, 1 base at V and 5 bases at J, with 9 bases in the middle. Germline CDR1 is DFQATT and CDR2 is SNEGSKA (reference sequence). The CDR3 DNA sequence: TGCAGTGCTAGAGGCCCTAGCCACAATGAGCAGTTCTTC. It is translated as CSARGPSHNEQFF.

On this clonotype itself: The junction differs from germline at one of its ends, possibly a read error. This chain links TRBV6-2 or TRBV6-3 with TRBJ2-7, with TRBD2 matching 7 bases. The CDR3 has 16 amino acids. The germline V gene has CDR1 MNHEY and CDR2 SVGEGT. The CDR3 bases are TGTGCCAGCAGTTACTCCCACGGGCCTGGGGACTACGAGCGGTACTTC. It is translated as CASSYSHGPGDYERYF.

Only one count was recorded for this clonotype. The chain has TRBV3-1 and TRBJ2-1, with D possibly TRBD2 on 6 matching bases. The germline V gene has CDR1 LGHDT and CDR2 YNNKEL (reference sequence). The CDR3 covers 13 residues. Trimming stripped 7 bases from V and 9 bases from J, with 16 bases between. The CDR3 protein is CASMKFRGSEQFF. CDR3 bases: TGTGCCAGCATGAAGTTTCGGGGGAGTGAGCAGTTCTTC.

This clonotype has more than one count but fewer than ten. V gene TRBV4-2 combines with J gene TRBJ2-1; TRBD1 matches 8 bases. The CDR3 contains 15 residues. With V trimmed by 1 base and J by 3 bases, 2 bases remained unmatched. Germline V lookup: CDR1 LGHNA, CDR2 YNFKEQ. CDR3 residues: CASSQAQGVYNEQFF. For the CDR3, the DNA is TGTGCCAGCAGCCAAGCACAGGGGGTCTACAATGAGCAGTTCTTC.

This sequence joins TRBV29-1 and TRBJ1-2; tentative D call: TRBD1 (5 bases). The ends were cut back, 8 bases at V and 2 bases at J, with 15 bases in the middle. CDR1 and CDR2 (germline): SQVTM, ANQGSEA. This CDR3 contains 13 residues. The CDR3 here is CSSRDDKNYGYTF. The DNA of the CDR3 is TGCAGCTCCCGGGACGACAAGAACTATGGCTACACCTTC.

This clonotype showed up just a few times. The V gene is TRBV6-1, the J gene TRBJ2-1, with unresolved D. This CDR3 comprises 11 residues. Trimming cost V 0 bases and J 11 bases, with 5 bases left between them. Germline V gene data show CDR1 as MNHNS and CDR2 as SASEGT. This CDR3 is CASSEAPKQFF. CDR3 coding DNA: TGTGCCAGCAGTGAAGCCCCAAAGCAGTTCTTC.

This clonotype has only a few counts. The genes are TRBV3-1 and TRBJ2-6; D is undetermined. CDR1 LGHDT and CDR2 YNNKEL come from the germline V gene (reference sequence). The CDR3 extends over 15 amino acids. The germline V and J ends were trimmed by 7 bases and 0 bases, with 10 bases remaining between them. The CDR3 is CASNVVFSGANVLTF. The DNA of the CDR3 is TGTGCCAGCAACGTCGTCTTCTCTGGGGCCAACGTCCTGACTTTC.

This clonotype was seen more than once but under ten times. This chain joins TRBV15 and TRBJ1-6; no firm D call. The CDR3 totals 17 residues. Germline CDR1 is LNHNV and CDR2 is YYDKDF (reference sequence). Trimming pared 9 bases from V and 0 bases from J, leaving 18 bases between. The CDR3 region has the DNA TGTGCCACTAGGAGACATCGACCAAGCTCCTATAATTCACCCCTCCACTTT. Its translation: CATRRHRPSSYNSPLHF.

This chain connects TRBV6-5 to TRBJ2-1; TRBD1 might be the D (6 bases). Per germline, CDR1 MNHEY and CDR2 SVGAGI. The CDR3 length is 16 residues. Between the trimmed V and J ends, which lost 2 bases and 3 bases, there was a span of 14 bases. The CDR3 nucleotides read TGTGCCAGCAGTTACCAAGGGGGATTCGACTACAATGAGCAGTTCTTC. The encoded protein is CASSYQGGFDYNEQFF.

CDR3 bases: TGTGCCAGCTCACTCGAACAGGGGAATGAGCAGTTCTTC. Encoded protein: CASSLEQGNEQFF. The chain carries TRBV18 and TRBJ2-1; 7 bases line up with TRBD1. Germline trimming cut 4 bases from V and 7 bases from J; bases unmatched to any gene: 4. This CDR3 contains 13 residues. The germline CDR1 and CDR2 sequences are KGHSH and LQKENI.

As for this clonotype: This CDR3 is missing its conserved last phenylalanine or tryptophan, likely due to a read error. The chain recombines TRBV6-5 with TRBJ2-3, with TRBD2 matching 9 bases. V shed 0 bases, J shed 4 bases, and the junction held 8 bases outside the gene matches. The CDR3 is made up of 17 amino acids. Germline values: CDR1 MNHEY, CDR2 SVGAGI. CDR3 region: CASSYSGASGESDTQYV. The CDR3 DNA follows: TGTGCCAGCAGTTACTCCGGGGCTAGCGGGGAGTCAGATACGCAGTATGTT.

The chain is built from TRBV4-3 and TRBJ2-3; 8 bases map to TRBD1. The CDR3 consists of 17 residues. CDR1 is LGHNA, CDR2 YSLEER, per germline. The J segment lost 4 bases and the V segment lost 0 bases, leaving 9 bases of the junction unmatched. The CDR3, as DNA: TGCGCCAGCAGCCAAGATTGGGCCAGGGGGCGAGCAGATACGCAGTATTTT. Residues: CASSQDWARGRADTQYF.

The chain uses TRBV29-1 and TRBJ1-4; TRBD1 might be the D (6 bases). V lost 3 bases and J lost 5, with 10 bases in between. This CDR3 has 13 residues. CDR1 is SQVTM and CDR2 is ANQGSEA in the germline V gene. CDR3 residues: CSVDPGQNEKLFF. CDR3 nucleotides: TGCAGCGTTGACCCCGGACAGAATGAAAAACTGTTTTTT. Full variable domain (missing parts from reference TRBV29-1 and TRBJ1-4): SAVISQKPSRDICQRGTSLTIQCQVDSQVTMMFWYRQQPGQSLTLIATANQGSEATYESGFVIDKFPISRPNLTFSTLTVSNMSPEDSSIYLCSVDPGQNEKLFFGSGTQLSVL.

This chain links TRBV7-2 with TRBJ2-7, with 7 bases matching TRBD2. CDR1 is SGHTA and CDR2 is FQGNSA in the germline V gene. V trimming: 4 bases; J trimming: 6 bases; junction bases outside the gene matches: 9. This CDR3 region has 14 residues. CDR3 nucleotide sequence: TGTGCCAGCAGCTCTCTTGGCGGGGGAGTCGAGCAGTACTTC. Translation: CASSSLGGGVEQYF.

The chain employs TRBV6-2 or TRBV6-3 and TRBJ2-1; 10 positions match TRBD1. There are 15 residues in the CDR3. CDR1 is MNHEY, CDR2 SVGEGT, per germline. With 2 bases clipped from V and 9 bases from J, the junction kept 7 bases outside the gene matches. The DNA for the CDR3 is TGTGCCAGCAGTTACACGGGACAGGGGATGTCTGAGCAGTTCTTC. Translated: CASSYTGQGMSEQFF.

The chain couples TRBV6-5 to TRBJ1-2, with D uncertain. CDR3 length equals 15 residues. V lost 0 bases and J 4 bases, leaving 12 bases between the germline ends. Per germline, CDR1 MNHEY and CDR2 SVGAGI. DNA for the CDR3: TGTGCCAGCAGTTACTCGTCAGACAACTTCTATGGCTACACCTTC. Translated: CASSYSSDNFYGYTF.

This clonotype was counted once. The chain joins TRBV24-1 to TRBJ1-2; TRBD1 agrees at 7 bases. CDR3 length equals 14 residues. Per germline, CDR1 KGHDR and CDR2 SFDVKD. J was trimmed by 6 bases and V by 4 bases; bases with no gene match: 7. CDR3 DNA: TGTGCCACCAGTGAACCCGGGACAGCTAATGGCTACACCTTC. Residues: CATSEPGTANGYTF.

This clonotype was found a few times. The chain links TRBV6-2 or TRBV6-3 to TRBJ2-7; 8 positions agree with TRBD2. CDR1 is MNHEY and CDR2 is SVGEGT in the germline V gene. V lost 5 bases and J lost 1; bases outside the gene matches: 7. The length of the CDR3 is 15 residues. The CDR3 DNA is TGTGCCAGCAGTGTAGCGGGGTTCCCTTCCTACGAGCAGTACTTC. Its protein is CASSVAGFPSYEQYF.

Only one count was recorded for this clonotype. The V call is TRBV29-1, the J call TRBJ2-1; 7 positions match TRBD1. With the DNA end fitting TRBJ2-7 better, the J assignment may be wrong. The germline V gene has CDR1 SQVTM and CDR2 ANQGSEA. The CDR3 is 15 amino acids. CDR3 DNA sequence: TGCAGCGCCCGGTACGGACAGGTTCTTTACAATGAGCAGTACTTC. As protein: CSARYGQVLYNEQYF.

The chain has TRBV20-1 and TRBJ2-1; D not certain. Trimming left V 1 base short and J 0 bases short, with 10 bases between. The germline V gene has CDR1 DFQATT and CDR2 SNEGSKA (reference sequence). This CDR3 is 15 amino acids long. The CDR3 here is CSARGVPSSYNEQFF. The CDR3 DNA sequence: TGCAGTGCTAGAGGAGTTCCAAGCTCCTACAATGAGCAGTTCTTC.